This record covers a single T cell receptor beta chain. Its specificity is unknown. Vbeta (60) and Jbeta (13) primers were used in the PCR. Methods used by the authors: Roughly 11 million shared chains were among the 60 million to 80 million unique TCR beta chains that a later analysis counted. Generated by immunoSEQ multiplex PCR, the TCRdb table keeps only in-frame clones and is missing some. The DNA gave D and trimming, while V, J and clone size come from that table. Of 130,000 or so clones in the sample, 61% were seen once. The source of the sample is a study of cytomegalovirus exposure and HLA in healthy donors. Study-wide findings and caveats: Cytomegalovirus status, reportedly, was diagnosed with high specificity and sensitivity by the classifier. Several of the most significant clusters appeared, in a later analysis, to be linked to common viral pathogens. Rarity marked most TCR sequences, yet some public TCRs occurred in many donors.

The germline CDR1 and CDR2 sequences are SGHTA and FQGNSA. V lost 2 bases, J lost 7 bases, and 11 bases lay in between. The CDR3 loop spans 13 amino acids. Sequencing was done on a sample of PBMCs. The chain recombines TRBV7-2 with TRBJ1-2, with unresolved D. This TCR was recovered from a male donor in good health and CMV-seronegative. The CDR3: CASSLNGPSGYTF. In DNA, the CDR3 is TGTGCCAGCAGCTTAAATGGTCCGAGTGGCTACACCTTC.